The source of this T cell receptor (beta chain) is a study of T cells in Graves' hyperthyroidism and ophthalmopathy. In germline, CDR1 is KGHSH, CDR2 LQKENI. V lost 4 bases and J lost 4, with 19 bases in between. This CDR3 spans 16 amino acids. In its sample, this clonotype was seen many times. Amplification of TCR beta CDR3 regions used RNA as the template. First-round RT-PCR targeting the TCR CDR3 was performed with the HTBI primer set. TCRdb reprocessed the multiplex PCR reads via MiXCR and lists one record per CDR3 protein. Of 640,000 or so distinct CDR3 sequences in the sample, 14% were seen once.

This TCR came from a woman aged 18-35 years with Graves' ophthalmopathy. Sequencing was performed on blood. The chain links TRBV18 to TRBJ2-5; D tentatively reads TRBD1 or TRBD2 (5 bases each). As DNA, the CDR3 is TGTGCCAGCTCACTATCCGGGACGGACTTTGGAGAGACCCAGTACTTC. Amino acid sequence: CASSLSGTDFGETQYF.